This TCR beta chain was documented in a study of T cells after yellow fever vaccination. The CDR3 contains 11 residues. V dropped 3 bases and J dropped 7 bases, with 5 bases sitting between them. Germline values: CDR1 WSHSY, CDR2 SAAADI. TCRdb called the 5' RACE reads again in MiXCR, with one record for every CDR3 protein. The sample holds a few hundred thousand distinct CDR3 sequences, 17% seen once. The clonotype originates from a man aged 18 to 30 who received the YFV17D yellow fever vaccine. The source material was PBMCs, sampled more than 4 days after the first yellow fever vaccination. The chain links TRBV10-2 to TRBJ2-3; no clear D. The CDR3 region has the DNA TGCGCCAGCAGTGATTTTTATACGCAGTATTTT. The encoded protein is CASSDFYTQYF.